This T cell receptor (beta chain) was observed in a study of cytomegalovirus exposure and HLA in healthy donors. The primer mix had 60 Vbeta and 13 Jbeta primers. The method was immunoSEQ multiplex PCR; TCRdb's version includes in-frame clones alone and lacks a portion of them. Of 100,000 or so clones in the sample, approximately 16% were seen once. Notes on this clone: Its antigen is currently unknown.

Regarding the study as a whole: An analysis was carried out at a later point. It showed that HLA-associated TCR beta chains were more clonally expanded than equally common non-associated chains. Sequence variants that were highly shared formed a cluster that was likely a sequencing artifact.

Germline lookup yields CDR1 LNHNV and CDR2 YYDKDF (reference sequence). This CDR3 region has 13 residues. The V gene lost 0 bases and the J gene lost 4 bases, with 7 bases spanning the gap. This chain uses TRBV15 with TRBJ2-7; D is unresolved. Sequencing used PBMCs. This TCR was recovered from a female donor in good health and CMV-seronegative. The CDR3 DNA follows: TGTGCCACCAGCAGAGACATCAGATACGAGCAGTACTTC. Protein: CATSRDIRYEQYF.